Each of the 26 T cell receptor beta chains below was sequenced from the same sample in a study of blood T cell repertoires in COVID-19. Sequencing was performed with immunoSEQ multiplex PCR; in TCRdb, only in-frame clones are kept and a portion is missing. The repertoire holds 140,000 to 150,000 clones, with more than 65% as singletons. The source material was peripheral blood. These TCRs come from a man aged 60 to 75 with active or convalescent COVID-19.

The rearrangement uses TRBV19 and TRBJ1-2, with 9 bases identical to TRBD1. The trim removed 4 bases at V and 4 bases at J, leaving 10 bases unmatched. In germline, CDR1 is LNHDA, CDR2 SQIVND (reference sequence). The CDR3 length is 16 residues. This chain's CDR3 is CASSTPGTGKVYGYTF. Here the CDR3 DNA reads TGTGCCAGTAGTACGCCCGGGACAGGGAAGGTCTATGGCTACACCTTC.

The chain joins TRBV12-3 or TRBV12-4 to TRBJ1-1, with D perhaps TRBD1 (6 bases). This CDR3 spans 13 amino acids. Trimming shortened V by 8 bases and J by 6 bases, and 16 bases separated the two germline ends. The CDR3 sequence: CASSISSGAEAFF. CDR3 nucleotide sequence: TGTGCCAGCTCCATTTCCTCAGGGGCTGAAGCTTTCTTT.

The chain links TRBV6-5 to TRBJ1-1; TRBD1 might be the D (5 bases). Germline V gene data show CDR1 as MNHEY and CDR2 as SVGAGI. There are 14 residues in the CDR3. Trimming pared 7 bases from V and 3 bases from J, leaving 15 bases between. CDR3 amino acids: CASIPGVQYTEAFF. DNA for the CDR3: TGTGCCAGCATCCCGGGGGTTCAGTACACTGAAGCTTTCTTT.

This clone showed up just a few times. The DNA of the CDR3 is TGTGCCAGCAGTCCTCCGGGAAACACTGAAGCTTTCTTT. Its protein product is CASSPPGNTEAFF. V gene TRBV6-5 combines with J gene TRBJ1-1, with no clear D. Trimming cost V 5 bases and J 2 bases, with 9 bases left between them. Germline V CDR1 and CDR2: MNHEY, SVGAGI. The CDR3 covers 13 residues.

This clone occurred once. The gene calls are TRBV6-7 and TRBJ1-5, with 7 bases lining up with TRBD1. TRBV6-7 is an ORF for which the function is uncertain. The trim removed 2 bases at V and 4 bases at J, leaving 5 bases unmatched. CDR3 length equals 15 residues. CDR3 nucleotides: TGTGCCAGCAGTTACCGCAGGGGGTTAAATCAGCCCCAGCATTTT. Amino acid sequence: CASSYRRGLNQPQHF.

The V and J genes are TRBV6-2 or TRBV6-3 and TRBJ2-2, with 11 bases lining up with TRBD2. Trimming at V came to 2 bases and at J to 3 bases, leaving 5 bases not matched to a gene. The germline CDR1 and CDR2 sequences are MNHEY and SVGEGT. The CDR3 has 17 residues. In DNA, the CDR3 is TGTGCCAGCAGTTACCTCTCTAGCGGGGGGTACACCGGGGAGCTGTTTTTT. It specifies CASSYLSSGGYTGELFF.

V usage is TRBV30 and J usage is TRBJ1-1, with a tentative D call TRBD1 (6 bases). Looked up from germline, CDR1 is GTSNPN and CDR2 is SVGIG (reference sequence). This CDR3 has 11 amino acids. V gave up 6 bases and J gave up 6 bases, with 11 bases separating them. The CDR3 sequence is CACQGSPEAFF. CDR3 nucleotide sequence: TGTGCCTGCCAGGGGTCCCCTGAAGCTTTCTTT.

J is TRBJ2-5 and V is TRBV29-1, with 15 bases that match TRBD2. The germline V gene has CDR1 SQVTM and CDR2 ANQGSEA. The CDR3 extends over 15 amino acids. The junction had 7 bases not matched to a gene; V was cut back by 6 bases and J by 5 bases. CDR3 bases: TGCAGCGTGAGGGGGACTAGCGGGGGGTCCGAGACCCAGTACTTC. Protein sequence: CSVRGTSGGSETQYF.

The chain joins TRBV19 to TRBJ1-1; 7 bases align to TRBD1. The germline V gene encodes CDR1 LNHDA and CDR2 SQIVND (reference sequence). After removal of 3 bases from V and 6 bases from J, the junction contained 13 bases not matched to a gene. The CDR3 is 16 amino acids. CDR3 protein: CASSIGTRQGKAEAFF. The CDR3 region has the DNA TGTGCCAGTAGTATCGGAACGAGACAGGGTAAAGCTGAAGCTTTCTTT.

A single count supports this clone. This rearrangement joins TRBV9 to TRBJ2-2; D gene ambiguous. Germline V gene data show CDR1 as SGDLS and CDR2 as YYNGEE. V shed 0 bases and J shed 0 bases, with 12 bases lying between them. There are 17 residues in the CDR3. CDR3 DNA: TGTGCCAGCAGCGTAGGATCGTCGGCGGCGAACACCGGGGAGCTGTTTTTT. Encoded protein: CASSVGSSAANTGELFF.

The chain has TRBV19 and TRBJ2-3; the D gene is possibly TRBD2 (6 bases). The ends were cut back, 2 bases at V and 2 bases at J, with 11 bases in the middle. CDR1 is LNHDA, CDR2 SQIVND, per germline (reference sequence). The CDR3 is made up of 15 amino acids. The CDR3 nucleotides are TGTGCCAGTAGTATACGTGGGGGGATCACAGATACGCAGTATTTT. This encodes CASSIRGGITDTQYF.

The V call is TRBV29-1, the J call TRBJ2-2, with D perhaps TRBD1 (5 bases). Germline loops: CDR1 SQVTM, CDR2 ANQGSEA. V was pared by 7 bases and J by 0 bases, with 12 bases between. This CDR3 is built from 14 residues. The CDR3 is CSGRQGANTGELFF. The DNA of the CDR3 is TGCAGCGGCCGCCAGGGCGCGAACACCGGGGAGCTGTTTTTT.

This chain links TRBV7-2 with TRBJ2-3, with D unresolved. The CDR3 spans 15 residues. Germline V CDR1 and CDR2: SGHTA, FQGNSA. V was clipped by 0 bases and J by 0 bases, with 7 bases between them. CDR3 protein: CASSLARTSTDTQYF. CDR3 DNA sequence: TGTGCCAGCAGCTTAGCTCGAACTAGCACAGATACGCAGTATTTT.

This clone was counted between two and nine times. In DNA form, the CDR3 reads TGTGCCAGCAGGCCCCGGGAGGAGACGAACTATGGCTACACCTTC. This sequence encodes CASRPREETNYGYTF. V and J are TRBV7-9 and TRBJ1-2, with no clear D. The CDR3 loop spans 15 amino acids. Germline CDR1 and CDR2: SEHNR and FQNEAQ (reference sequence). V lost 6 bases to trimming and J lost 2 bases, with 16 bases between them.

The V gene is TRBV6-5, the J gene TRBJ1-1, with D possibly TRBD1 on 6 matching bases. This CDR3 spans 15 amino acids. Trimming shortened V by 6 bases and J by 5 bases, and 19 bases separated the two germline ends. Germline CDR1 is MNHEY and CDR2 is SVGAGI. The CDR3 nucleotides are TGTGCCAGCAGATCTACGACACAGGGCTATACTGAAGCTTTCTTT. Its protein is CASRSTTQGYTEAFF.

This chain uses TRBV7-2 with TRBJ1-6; D is unclear. The germline V gene encodes CDR1 SGHTA and CDR2 FQGNSA. CDR3 size: 15 residues. V lost 1 base and J lost 7, with 11 bases in between. The CDR3 loop is CASSLGGQENSPLHF. In nucleotides, the CDR3 is TGTGCCAGCAGCTTAGGTGGGCAGGAAAATTCACCCCTCCACTTT.

V usage is TRBV7-9 and J usage is TRBJ1-6; D gene ambiguous. V dropped 8 bases and J dropped 7 bases, with 15 bases sitting between them. Germline CDR1 is SEHNR and CDR2 is FQNEAQ (reference sequence). CDR3 length: 14 residues. The CDR3 region is CASDSTGRNSPLHF. Written as DNA, the CDR3 is TGTGCCAGCGATTCTACTGGGAGAAATTCACCCCTCCACTTT.

The chain carries TRBV2 and TRBJ1-6; 7 nucleotides match TRBD1. CDR3 length equals 15 residues. After removal of 6 bases from V and 5 bases from J, the junction contained 7 bases not matched to a gene. The germline CDR1 and CDR2 sequences are SNHLY and FYNNEI. The CDR3 here is CASRPNGQDNSPLHF. The CDR3 nucleotides are TGTGCCAGCAGGCCAAACGGACAGGATAATTCACCCCTCCACTTT.

The V call is TRBV4-1, the J call TRBJ1-1; tentative D call: TRBD1 (6 bases). The germline V gene encodes CDR1 MGHRA and CDR2 YSYEKL. The CDR3 sequence is 19 residues long. Trimming shortened V by 4 bases and J by 3 bases, and 27 bases separated the two germline ends. This chain's CDR3 is CASSPKLTAGVPWDTEAFF. For the CDR3, the DNA is TGCGCCAGCAGCCCAAAATTAACTGCAGGGGTCCCCTGGGACACTGAAGCTTTCTTT.

In this sample, this clone turned up once. V usage is TRBV6-5 and J usage is TRBJ2-5; 7 bases line up with TRBD1. Looked up from germline, CDR1 is MNHEY and CDR2 is SVGAGI. Trimming at V came to 6 bases and at J to 4 bases, leaving 11 bases not matched to a gene. CDR3 length: 15 residues. The chain's CDR3 is CASSLTTGNGETQYF. The CDR3 region has the DNA TGTGCCAGCAGCCTTACGACAGGGAACGGAGAGACCCAGTACTTC.

The chain employs TRBV13 and TRBJ1-1; D is unresolved. This CDR3 region has 11 residues. V lost 5 bases and J lost 3, with 4 bases in between. Germline V gene lookup returns CDR1 PRHDT and CDR2 FYEKMQ (reference sequence). The CDR3 region is CASSLYTEAFF. CDR3 nucleotides: TGTGCCAGCAGCCTGTACACTGAAGCTTTCTTT.

V usage is TRBV21-1 and J usage is TRBJ1-2; the table calls TRBD1, which could not be checked here. TRBV21-1 is classified as a pseudogene. This CDR3 spans 15 amino acids. The DNA for the CDR3 is TGTGCCAGCAGCAAAGAGGAGGGGGCGAACTATGGCTACACCTTC. Its protein product is CASSKEEGANYGYTF.

The chain uses TRBV6-5 and TRBJ1-1, with TRBD1 matching over 9 bases. There are 13 residues in the CDR3. Germline-derived CDR1 and CDR2 are MNHEY and SVGAGI. The V segment lost 5 bases and the J segment 11 bases; nucleotides outside the gene matches: 9. CDR3 sequence reads: CASSRRDRERAFF. The CDR3 DNA is TGTGCCAGCAGTCGACGGGACAGGGAGCGGGCTTTCTTT.

The chain uses TRBV7-9 and TRBJ2-1; 8 bases match TRBD1. Germline CDR1 and CDR2: SEHNR and FQNEAQ (reference sequence). There are 15 residues in the CDR3. Trimming at V came to 5 bases and at J to 2 bases, leaving 5 bases not matched to a gene. The CDR3 sequence: CASSPLQGAYNEQFF. The CDR3 bases are TGTGCCAGCAGCCCACTACAGGGGGCCTACAATGAGCAGTTCTTC.

The chain employs TRBV18 and TRBJ1-1; D is perhaps TRBD1 (5 bases). Germline loops: CDR1 KGHSH, CDR2 LQKENI. The CDR3 is made up of 11 amino acids. Trimming took 2 bases from V and 8 from J, leaving 6 bases between them. The CDR3 reads CASSPDREAFF. DNA for the CDR3: TGTGCCAGCTCACCAGACAGAGAAGCTTTCTTT.

J is TRBJ1-1 and V is TRBV6-4; D uncertain. This CDR3 comprises 17 residues. V was shortened by 6 bases and J by 3 bases, with 23 bases between the two germline ends. Germline V gene data show CDR1 as MRHNA and CDR2 as SNTAGT. Here the CDR3 DNA reads TGTGCCAGCAGCCCTAGACGGGTCTCGAATGGGTACACTGAAGCTTTCTTT. It specifies CASSPRRVSNGYTEAFF.